These T cell receptor beta chains were read from a single sample in a study of T-cell reconstitution after alpha-beta-depleted transplantation in children. TCRdb recomputed calls from the PCR reads with MiXCR, one row per CDR3 protein. Of roughly 220,000 distinct CDR3 sequences in the sample, roughly a tenth are singletons; the top ten hold about 4.9%. Sequencing used PBMCs from the stem cell graft donor, obtained from the stem cell graft. These receptors all come from a human donor who donated a stem cell graft to a child with SCID. CDR3s include the opening cysteine and the closing phenylalanine or tryptophan. A D gene is named only where the DNA matches it firmly. Not every row has a clone size; where given, it reads once, few, many or a size class.

J gene	D gene	clone size	V gene	CDR3 protein	CDR3 DNA
TRBJ1-2	TRBD1	many	TRBV27	CASSLSGTGDANYGYTF	TGTGCCAGCAGTTTGTCCGGGACAGGAGATGCTAACTATGGCTACACCTTC
TRBJ1-6	TRBD1	.	TRBV30	CAWLQGQGMIGSPLHF	TGTGCCTGGTTACAGGGACAGGGTATGATCGGTTCACCCCTCCACTTT
TRBJ1-2	.	many	TRBV29-1	CSVGGGGDGYTF	TGCAGCGTGGGGGGGGGCGGTGATGGCTACACCTTC
TRBJ1-1	TRBD1	.	TRBV6-1	CASSTTGGEAEAFF	TGTGCCAGCAGCACCACAGGGGGGGAAGCTGAAGCTTTCTTT
TRBJ1-6	TRBD1	many	TRBV6-2/TRBV6-3	CASSPRQGAQSPLHF	TGTGCCAGCAGCCCTCGACAGGGGGCCCAATCACCCCTCCACTTT
TRBJ2-2	.	many	TRBV12-3/TRBV12-4	CASSQDTGELFF	TGTGCCAGCAGCCAAGACACCGGGGAGCTGTTTTTT
TRBJ2-5	.	many	TRBV12-3/TRBV12-4	CASTPQGVGFQYF	TGTGCCAGCACCCCCCAGGGAGTCGGGTTCCAGTACTTC
TRBJ2-1	TRBD2	many	TRBV11-2	CASRQTGTSGNEQFF	TGTGCCAGCAGACAAACCGGGACTAGCGGCAATGAGCAGTTCTTC
TRBJ1-2	.	many	TRBV2	CASSVQGPPNYGYTF	TGTGCCAGCAGTGTACAGGGCCCACCTAACTATGGCTACACCTTC
TRBJ2-3	.	many	TRBV3-1	CASSQDYTQYF	TGTGCCAGCAGCCAAGATTATACGCAGTATTTT
TRBJ2-7	.	many	TRBV11-2	CASSFWVSYEQYF	TGTGCCAGCAGCTTCTGGGTCTCCTACGAGCAGTACTTC
TRBJ2-4	.	few	TRBV3-1	CASSQDPTTLAKNIQYF	TGTGCCAGCAGCCAAGATCCGACCACCTTAGCCAAAAACATTCAGTACTTC
TRBJ2-1	TRBD1	.	TRBV30	CAWSRDRGNEQFF	TGTGCCTGGTCACGGGACAGGGGTAATGAGCAGTTCTTC
TRBJ1-2	.	.	TRBV30	CASEVPGLYGYTF	TGTGCCTCCGAAGTCCCGGGACTCTATGGCTACACCTTC
TRBJ2-7	.	few	TRBV13	CASSFLVYPYEQYF	TGTGCCAGCAGCTTCCTCGTCTACCCTTACGAGCAGTACTTC
TRBJ2-3	.	many	TRBV5-1	CASSFDRRITTSTDTQYF	TGCGCCAGCAGCTTTGACAGAAGGATTACGACTAGCACAGATACGCAGTATTTT
TRBJ2-7	.	.	TRBV23-1	CASRCGAGTSYEQYF	TGCGCCAGCAGATGCGGGGCGGGGACCTCCTACGAGCAGTACTTC
TRBJ1-2	.	many	TRBV12-3/TRBV12-4	CASSGTPGHRGHF	TGTGCCAGCAGTGGAACGCCGGGACACCGAGGGCACTTC
TRBJ1-6	.	many	TRBV7-2	CASSLGQSPFESLHF	TGTGCCAGCAGCTTAGGGCAGTCCCCGTTCGAATCCCTCCACTTT
TRBJ2-2	TRBD2	many	TRBV19	CASSPGIAGGRTGELFF	TGTGCCAGTAGTCCCGGGATAGCGGGGGGGCGCACCGGGGAGCTGTTTTTT
TRBJ1-5	.	many	TRBV12-3/TRBV12-4	CASSLRAGLQPQHF	TGTGCCAGCAGTTTAAGGGCAGGGTTGCAGCCCCAGCATTTT
TRBJ2-3	.	few	TRBV12-3/TRBV12-4	CASSLARIVGADTQYF	TGTGCCAGCAGTTTAGCACGGATTGTAGGTGCAGATACGCAGTATTTT
TRBJ1-2	TRBD1	many	TRBV3-1	CASSQAWTGYGYTF	TGTGCCAGCAGCCAAGCCTGGACAGGCTATGGCTACACCTTC
TRBJ2-3	TRBD2	.	TRBV5-1	CASSWGLAESTDTQYF	TGCGCCAGCAGTTGGGGACTAGCGGAGAGCACAGATACGCAGTATTTT
TRBJ2-5	.	many	TRBV11-2	CASRQPDYPRQYF	TGTGCCAGCCGTCAACCGGACTACCCACGACAGTACTTC
TRBJ2-1	.	.	TRBV24-1	CATSDFDGGRFNEQFF	TGTGCCACCAGTGATTTCGACGGGGGACGGTTCAATGAGCAGTTCTTC
TRBJ1-6	TRBD1	many	TRBV7-6	CASSSSINDRGRSSYNSPLHF	TGTGCCAGCAGCTCCTCTATTAACGACAGGGGAAGGAGCTCCTATAATTCACCCCTCCACTTT
TRBJ1-5	TRBD1	.	TRBV5-1	CASSPGQGLSNQPQHF	TGCGCCAGCAGCCCGGGACAGGGATTAAGCAATCAGCCCCAGCATTTT
TRBJ2-1	.	many	TRBV4-1	CASSERGGGTYNEQFF	TGCGCCAGCAGCGAGAGGGGTGGGGGCACGTACAATGAGCAGTTCTTC
TRBJ2-3	.	.	TRBV12-3/TRBV12-4	CASSTWYGDTQYF	TGTGCCAGCAGCACATGGTACGGAGATACGCAGTATTTT
TRBJ1-1	.	many	TRBV20-1	CSASADMNTEAFF	TGCAGTGCTAGTGCAGATATGAACACTGAAGCTTTCTTT
TRBJ1-2	TRBD1	many	TRBV4-1	CASRPTGTGKTVSGYTF	TGCGCCAGCAGACCAACCGGGACAGGGAAAACGGTCTCTGGCTACACCTTC
TRBJ1-1	.	few	TRBV29-1	CSVESGGDWSFF	TGCAGCGTTGAGTCGGGGGGCGACTGGTCTTTCTTT
TRBJ2-1	TRBD2	many	TRBV7-9	CASSSGTSGLDEQFF	TGTGCCAGCAGCTCCGGGACTAGCGGCCTGGATGAGCAGTTCTTC
TRBJ1-2	TRBD1	.	TRBV18	CASSPGTGQGTYGYTF	TGTGCCAGCTCACCGGGTACCGGACAGGGGACCTATGGCTACACCTTC
TRBJ2-2	TRBD2	many	TRBV12-3/TRBV12-4	CASSPSGGSTGELFF	TGTGCCAGCAGCCCTAGCGGGGGTAGCACCGGGGAGCTGTTTTTT
TRBJ1-5	.	many	TRBV5-8	CASRKDLGIGNQPQHF	TGTGCCAGCAGGAAGGACCTGGGGATAGGCAATCAGCCCCAGCATTTT
TRBJ2-5	.	many	TRBV5-1	CASSLGPRQETQYF	TGCGCCAGCAGCTTGGGGCCGCGGCAAGAGACCCAGTACTTC
TRBJ2-5	.	many	TRBV12-3/TRBV12-4	CASSLRVQETQYF	TGTGCCAGCAGTTTAAGGGTCCAAGAGACCCAGTACTTC
TRBJ2-5	TRBD2	many	TRBV5-1	CASSLPLAGAKETQYF	TGCGCCAGCAGCTTGCCCCTAGCGGGGGCCAAAGAGACCCAGTACTTC
TRBJ1-2	.	.	TRBV7-9	CASSLTGGPYGYTF	TGTGCCAGCAGCCTAACGGGGGGGCCCTATGGCTACACCTTC
TRBJ2-7	TRBD1	many	TRBV4-1	CASSQVQGTGVQEQYF	TGCGCCAGCAGCCAAGTTCAAGGAACAGGGGTTCAGGAGCAGTACTTC
TRBJ1-1	.	many	TRBV20-1	CSARVLGGQVSEAFF	TGCAGTGCTAGAGTGCTTGGGGGTCAAGTCAGCGAAGCTTTCTTT
TRBJ1-3	TRBD1	.	TRBV11-1	CASSFLPGGLLSGNTIYF	TGTGCCAGCAGCTTTCTTCCAGGGGGACTGCTCTCAGGAAACACCATATATTTT
TRBJ1-2	TRBD1	many	TRBV3-1	CASSPGQGAINYGYTF	TGTGCCAGCAGCCCGGGACAGGGGGCGATCAACTATGGCTACACCTTC
TRBJ2-3	.	once	TRBV5-1	CASSLAENRRLGTDTQYF	TGCGCCAGCAGCTTGGCAGAAAATCGGCGGCTAGGTACAGATACGCAGTATTTT
TRBJ2-2	.	many	TRBV5-1	CASRKGVDTGELFF	TGCGCCAGCAGGAAGGGGGTTGACACCGGGGAGCTGTTTTTT
TRBJ2-5	TRBD1	many	TRBV19	CASSTRQGGETQYF	TGTGCCAGTAGTACGCGACAGGGCGGAGAGACCCAGTACTTC